This TCR beta chain was documented in a study of cytomegalovirus exposure and HLA in healthy donors. Study in general: The 500 to 750 first-cohort repertoires and the roughly 120 validation repertoires shared the same platform, a later analysis reported.

Germline-derived CDR1 and CDR2 are MGHRA and YSYEKL. Trimming took 0 bases from V and 7 from J; bases not matched to a gene: 13. This CDR3 has 19 amino acids. The table came from immunoSEQ multiplex PCR; TCRdb's copy has only in-frame clones and leaves some out. The sample has 140,000 to 150,000 clones; roughly nine tenths are singletons. The donors were members of the roughly 120-subject validation cohort (separate from the approximately 670-subject first cohort). The TCR was taken from a man aged 18 to 29 in good health and CMV-seronegative. This chain connects TRBV4-1 to TRBJ1-6; 9 nucleotides agree with TRBD1. Sequencing input: PBMCs. The CDR3 DNA follows: TGCGCCAGCAGCCAAGATCGTGGCCTAGACAGGGGGGCCAATTCACCCCTCCACTTT. The encoded protein is CASSQDRGLDRGANSPLHF.